This TCR beta chain is drawn from a study of blood T cell repertoires in COVID-19. The wider study: There were acute and convalescent COVID-19 samples, and they came from the United States, Italy and Spain. The cDNA or gDNA used as material had been derived from T cells, B-cell-depleted T cells, or PBMCs.

Profiled with immunoSEQ multiplex PCR; TCRdb holds only in-frame clones, not every one. The profile shows 60,000 to 70,000 clones, about 81% of them singletons. V lost 6 bases and J lost 4; bases outside the gene matches: 10. The CDR3 runs to 16 residues. Germline CDR1 and CDR2: MDHEN and SYDVKM. The rearrangement uses TRBV28 and TRBJ2-2; 8 nucleotides match TRBD1. The specimen was peripheral blood. This TCR derives from a man older than 75 with acute or convalescent COVID-19. CDR3 sequence reads: CASSQRDRLITGELFF. The CDR3 DNA is TGTGCCAGCAGCCAAAGGGACAGGCTAATCACCGGGGAGCTGTTTTTT.